Here is one T cell receptor (beta chain) with its context. Per the authors' pipeline: Counts of nucleated cells, estimated from reference gene primer amplification, were obtained. TCRdb's copy holds only in-frame clones and misses some; the assay was immunoSEQ multiplex PCR. The V and J calls and clone size come from that table; D and trimming were worked out from the DNA. The table has more than 70,000 clones, 75% to 90% seen once. This CDR3 is built from 16 residues. J lost 4 bases, V lost 9 bases, and 12 bases had no gene match. Germline lookup yields CDR1 SGHRS and CDR2 YFSETQ. The data were taken from a study of blood T cell repertoires in COVID-19. At the level of the study: The study drew acute and convalescent COVID-19 samples from the United States, Italy and Spain. T cells, B-cell-depleted T cells, or PBMCs provided the cDNA or gDNA that served as material.

The source of this sequence is a woman aged 70-85 years with acute or convalescent COVID-19. The J gene is TRBJ1-5, the V gene TRBV5-1; 11 nucleotides agree with TRBD1. What was sequenced was peripheral blood. CDR3 loop: CATPFRDRGWNQPQHF. The DNA of the CDR3 is TGCGCCACCCCTTTCCGGGACAGGGGGTGGAATCAGCCCCAGCATTTT.